The sequence of this T cell receptor (beta chain) was determined in a study of technical replicates of blood from four donors. Measured with immunoSEQ multiplex PCR; TCRdb has only the in-frame clones, and not every one. The data show approximately 93,000 clones, 90% to 95% seen once. This receptor was taken from a human donor in good health. Source material: T cells isolated from PBMCs.

CDR3 DNA sequence: TGCGCCAGCAGCTTGGGTTGGACAGGGGCCACCGGGGAGCTGTTTTTT. Protein product: CASSLGWTGATGELFF. This chain joins TRBV5-1 and TRBJ2-2, with 9 bases matching TRBD1. The CDR3 is made up of 16 amino acids. Trimming cost V 0 bases and J 4 bases; bases outside gene matches: 4. Germline V gene sequence: CDR1 SGHRS, CDR2 YFSETQ.